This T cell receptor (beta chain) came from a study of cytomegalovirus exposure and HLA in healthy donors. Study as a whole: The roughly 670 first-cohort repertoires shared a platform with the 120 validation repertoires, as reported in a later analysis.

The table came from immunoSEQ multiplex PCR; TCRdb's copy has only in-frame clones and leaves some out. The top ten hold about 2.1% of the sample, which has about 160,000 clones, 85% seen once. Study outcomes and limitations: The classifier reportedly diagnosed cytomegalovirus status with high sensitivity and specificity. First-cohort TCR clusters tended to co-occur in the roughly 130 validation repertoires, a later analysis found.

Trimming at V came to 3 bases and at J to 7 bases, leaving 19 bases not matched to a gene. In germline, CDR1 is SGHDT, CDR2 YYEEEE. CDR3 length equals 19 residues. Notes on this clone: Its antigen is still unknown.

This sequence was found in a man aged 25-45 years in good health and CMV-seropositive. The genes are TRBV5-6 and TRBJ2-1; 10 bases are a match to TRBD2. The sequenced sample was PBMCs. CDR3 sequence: CASSSLKRGGPTPVNEQFF. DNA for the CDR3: TGTGCCAGCAGCTCCCTGAAGCGGGGGGGCCCCACCCCAGTGAATGAGCAGTTCTTC.